Listed here are 21 T cell receptor beta chains from one sample, sequenced in a study of shared clonotypes between healthy human individuals. Terminally differentiated effector memory CD45RA+ cells were excluded by CCR7 positive selection of CD45RO-negative cells. Measured with immunoSEQ multiplex PCR; TCRdb has only the in-frame clones, and not every one. Among a few million clones, 80% to 95% were seen once, and the ten largest hold about 1.7%. The specimen was naive CD8+ T cells from PBMCs. Source of these receptors: a man aged 18 to 30 in good health. Some clones in this sample may be carry-over from other donors' samples.

The V gene is TRBV29-1, the J gene TRBJ2-6; 9 bases are a match to TRBD1. Germline V gene lookup returns CDR1 SQVTM and CDR2 ANQGSEA. V was pared by 6 bases and J by 2 bases, with 11 bases of the junction left unmatched. The CDR3 has 17 residues. The CDR3 spells CSVAPGQGFPGANVLTF. DNA for the CDR3: TGCAGCGTCGCACCGGGACAGGGATTTCCTGGGGCCAACGTCCTGACTTTC.

The rearrangement links TRBV10-3 to TRBJ2-7; no definite D call. Germline CDR1 is ENHRY and CDR2 is SYGVKD. The germline V and J ends were trimmed by 0 bases and 3 bases, with 6 bases remaining between them. The CDR3 is made up of 13 amino acids. The CDR3 reads CAISESRYYEQYF. DNA of the CDR3: TGTGCCATCAGTGAGTCTCGGTACTACGAGCAGTACTTC.

J is TRBJ2-7 and V is TRBV10-1; TRBD2 matches at 9 bases. V trimming: 4 bases; J trimming: 5 bases; junction bases outside the gene matches: 9. Germline V gene lookup returns CDR1 WNHNN and CDR2 SYGVQD (reference sequence). This CDR3 has 15 amino acids. The CDR3 sequence: CASSVGGTSNHEQYF. CDR3 nucleotide sequence: TGCGCCAGCAGTGTGGGGGGGACTAGCAACCACGAGCAGTACTTC.

With respect to this clone: A read error may produce the germline difference seen at one junction end. The CDR3 protein is CASSPSGRPSIDTQYF. CDR3 DNA: TGTGCCAGCTCACCTAGCGGGAGGCCAAGCATAGATACGCAGTATTTT. The rearrangement joins TRBV18 to TRBJ2-3; 10 bases are shared with TRBD2. Germline V lookup: CDR1 KGHSH, CDR2 LQKENI. CDR3 size: 16 residues.

The rearrangement links TRBV6-1 to TRBJ1-4; D might be TRBD1 (5 bases). Trimming left V 3 bases short and J 4 bases short, with 9 bases between. The CDR3 is 14 residues long. Germline lookup yields CDR1 MNHNS and CDR2 SASEGT. CDR3 residues: CASSDRGHNEKLFF. The CDR3 nucleotides are TGTGCCAGCAGTGATAGGGGTCATAATGAAAAACTGTTTTTT.

CDR3 amino acids: CASGTRDRGLAGLTDTQYF. CDR3 DNA sequence: TGCGCCAGCGGAACCCGGGACAGGGGACTAGCCGGGCTCACAGATACGCAGTATTTT. The rearrangement uses TRBV4-1 and TRBJ2-3; tentative D call: TRBD1 (10 bases). V shed 8 bases and J shed 2 bases, with 29 bases lying between them. The CDR3 extends over 19 amino acids. Germline values: CDR1 MGHRA, CDR2 YSYEKL.

In this sample, this clone turned up once. The chain employs TRBV14 and TRBJ2-2; a weak D match, TRBD2 (5 bases). V shed 0 bases and J shed 4 bases, with 15 bases lying between them. The CDR3 is 17 residues long. Germline assignment: CDR1 SGHDN and CDR2 FVKESK. The CDR3 loop is CASSQETPRAGTGELFF. The CDR3 bases are TGTGCCAGCAGCCAAGAAACCCCAAGGGCGGGCACCGGGGAGCTGTTTTTT.

The rearrangement links TRBV27 to TRBJ2-7; tentatively, D is TRBD1 or TRBD2 (6 bases each). Trimming cost V 7 bases and J 6 bases, with 16 bases left between them. Germline assignment: CDR1 MNHEY and CDR2 SMNVEV (reference sequence). The CDR3 consists of 13 residues. CDR3 sequence reads: CASIPRGAGEQYF. CDR3 nucleotides: TGTGCCAGCATCCCAAGGGGGGCAGGCGAGCAGTACTTC.

The V and J genes are TRBV6-1 and TRBJ1-3, with D possibly matching TRBD1 (5 bases). CDR1 MNHNS and CDR2 SASEGT come from the germline V gene. Trimming left V 3 bases short and J 3 bases short, with 15 bases between. The CDR3 sequence is 16 residues long. CDR3 in amino acids: CASSDWGGYRGNTIYF. In DNA, the CDR3 is TGTGCCAGCAGTGACTGGGGGGGGTATCGTGGAAACACCATATATTTT.

DNA for the CDR3: TGTGCCAGCAGTCCCACATACAACACCGGGGAGCTGTTTTTT. Translation: CASSPTYNTGELFF. The rearrangement joins TRBV6-5 to TRBJ2-2; D not certain. Trimming removed 5 bases from V and 2 bases from J, with 9 bases in between. Germline V gene sequence: CDR1 MNHEY, CDR2 SVGAGI. This CDR3 is built from 14 residues.

The chain combines TRBV7-9 with TRBJ1-3; D is perhaps TRBD1 (5 bases). The CDR3 has 16 residues. V gave up 5 bases and J gave up 2 bases, with 16 bases separating them. Germline V CDR1 and CDR2: SEHNR, FQNEAQ (reference sequence). The CDR3 nucleotides are TGTGCCAGCAGCCCCCGGGACCAACGGCCTGGAAACACCATATATTTT. Its protein is CASSPRDQRPGNTIYF.

This clone came up once. This chain links TRBV6-1 with TRBJ2-1; the match to TRBD1 covers 10 bases. V lost 3 bases to trimming and J lost 2 bases; unmatched junction nucleotides: 4. This CDR3 has 16 amino acids. Germline V lookup: CDR1 MNHNS, CDR2 SASEGT. The CDR3 is CASSERDRGPYNEQFF. DNA of the CDR3: TGTGCCAGCAGTGAGCGGGACAGGGGACCCTACAATGAGCAGTTCTTC.

The rearrangement uses TRBV19 and TRBJ1-1; unclear D gene. The germline V gene has CDR1 LNHDA and CDR2 SQIVND (reference sequence). The CDR3 is 15 residues long. V was shortened by 4 bases and J by 0 bases, with 12 bases between the two germline ends. Written as DNA, the CDR3 is TGTGCCAGTAGTACCTTATCCGGGGTGAACACTGAAGCTTTCTTT. Translating it yields CASSTLSGVNTEAFF.

The genes are TRBV4-1 and TRBJ2-5; 9 bases agree with TRBD1. TRBJ2-7 explains the end of the DNA better; the J call may be wrong. The CDR3 contains 15 residues. Per the germline V gene, CDR1 is MGHRA and CDR2 is YSYEKL. CDR3 nucleotides: TGCGCCAGCAGCACAATTCCGGACAGGGGTTACGAGCAGTACTTC. Translating gives CASSTIPDRGYEQYF.

The chain employs TRBV27 and TRBJ2-7, with D hard to call. The germline V gene has CDR1 MNHEY and CDR2 SMNVEV (reference sequence). This CDR3 comprises 13 residues. V was cut by 4 bases and J by 0 bases, with 7 bases left in between. DNA for the CDR3: TGTGCCAGCAGTTGGCAGCCCTCCTACGAGCAGTACTTC. This codes for CASSWQPSYEQYF.

The chain joins TRBV5-8 to TRBJ1-2; possible D gene TRBD1, 6 bases. The germline V gene encodes CDR1 SGHTS and CDR2 YDEGEE. Trimming shortened V by 0 bases and J by 4 bases, and 13 bases separated the two germline ends. The CDR3 sequence is 15 residues long. The CDR3 is CASSLDGGLLYGYTF. Written as DNA, the CDR3 is TGTGCCAGCAGCTTGGACGGGGGCCTACTCTATGGCTACACCTTC.

The chain couples TRBV5-4 to TRBJ2-6, with no clear D. Germline V gene sequence: CDR1 SGHNT, CDR2 YYREEE (reference sequence). The V end was cut by 0 bases, the J end by 4 bases, with 17 bases between. The CDR3 has 18 residues. Here the CDR3 reads CASSLAARKMGGANVLTF. The CDR3 nucleotides read TGTGCCAGCAGCTTGGCCGCCAGAAAGATGGGAGGGGCCAACGTCCTGACTTTC.

The chain employs TRBV13 and TRBJ1-2; the D gene is possibly TRBD1 (5 bases). The CDR3 contains 14 residues. Germline CDR1 is PRHDT and CDR2 is FYEKMQ (reference sequence). V lost 5 bases and J 3 bases, leaving 13 bases between the germline ends. CDR3 amino acids: CASSAGGKDYGYTF. Here the CDR3 DNA reads TGTGCCAGCAGCGCCGGGGGGAAGGACTATGGCTACACCTTC.

In its sample, this clone was seen a few times. The chain is built from TRBV11-1 and TRBJ1-1, with D possibly being TRBD1 (5 bases). Germline assignment: CDR1 SGHAT and CDR2 FQDESV (reference sequence). The CDR3 is made up of 15 amino acids. V was pared by 5 bases and J by 3 bases, with 16 bases between. The CDR3 loop is CASSPSDRSDTEAFF. The CDR3 coding sequence is TGTGCCAGCAGCCCATCAGACAGATCAGACACTGAAGCTTTCTTT.

This clone appeared a single time. The rearrangement uses TRBV7-9 and TRBJ2-7; 7 bases map to TRBD1. V lost 5 bases to trimming and J lost 2 bases; unmatched junction nucleotides: 12. The CDR3 sequence is 16 residues long. Germline assignment: CDR1 SEHNR and CDR2 FQNEAQ (reference sequence). CDR3 region: CASSLKTGTATYEQYF. The CDR3 bases are TGTGCCAGCAGCCTAAAAACCGGGACAGCAACCTACGAGCAGTACTTC.

The CDR3 DNA sequence: TGTGCCAGCAGCGTAACCCTTACCTCCTACAATGAGCAGTTCTTC. Translated: CASSVTLTSYNEQFF. The V call is TRBV9, the J call TRBJ2-1; D is ambiguous. With 1 base removed from V and 0 bases from J, the gap between germline ends came to 8 bases. The CDR3 has 15 amino acids. Germline V gene sequence: CDR1 SGDLS, CDR2 YYNGEE.